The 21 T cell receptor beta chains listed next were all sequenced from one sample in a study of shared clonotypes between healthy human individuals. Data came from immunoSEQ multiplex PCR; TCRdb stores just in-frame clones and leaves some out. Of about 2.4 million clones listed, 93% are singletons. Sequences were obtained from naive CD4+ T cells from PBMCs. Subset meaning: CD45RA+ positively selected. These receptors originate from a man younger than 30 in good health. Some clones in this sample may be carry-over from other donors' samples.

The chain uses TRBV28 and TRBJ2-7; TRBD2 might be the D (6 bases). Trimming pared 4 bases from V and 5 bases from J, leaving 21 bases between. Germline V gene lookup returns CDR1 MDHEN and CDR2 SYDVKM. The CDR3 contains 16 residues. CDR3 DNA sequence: TGTGCCAGCAGTTCCCGTCCCGGGACCGGAGGGGACGAGCAGTACTTC. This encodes CASSSRPGTGGDEQYF. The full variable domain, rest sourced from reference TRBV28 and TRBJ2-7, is DVKVTQSSRYLVKRTGEKVFLECVQDMDHENMFWYRQDPGLGLRLIYFSYDVKMKEKGDIPEGYSVSREKKERFSLILESASTNQTSMYLCASSSRPGTGGDEQYFGPGTRLTVT.

The CDR3 sequence is CSVEGSLRTDTQYF. CDR3 in DNA: TGCAGCGTTGAGGGCTCCCTGCGCACAGATACGCAGTATTTT. The genes are TRBV29-1 and TRBJ2-3; D is ambiguous. Trimming shortened V by 3 bases and J by 1 base, and 11 bases separated the two germline ends. The germline V gene has CDR1 SQVTM and CDR2 ANQGSEA. This CDR3 has 14 amino acids.

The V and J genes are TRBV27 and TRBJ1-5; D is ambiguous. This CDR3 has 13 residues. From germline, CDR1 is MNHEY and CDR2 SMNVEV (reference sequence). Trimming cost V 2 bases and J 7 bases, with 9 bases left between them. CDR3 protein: CASSLRREQPQHF. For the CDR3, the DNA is TGTGCCAGCAGTTTAAGGCGGGAGCAGCCCCAGCATTTT.

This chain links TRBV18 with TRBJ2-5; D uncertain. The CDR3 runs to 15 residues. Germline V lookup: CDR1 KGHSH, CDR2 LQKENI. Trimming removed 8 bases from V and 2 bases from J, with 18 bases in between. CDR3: CASGVNTGTQETQYF. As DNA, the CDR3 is TGTGCCAGCGGAGTTAACACGGGTACACAAGAGACCCAGTACTTC.

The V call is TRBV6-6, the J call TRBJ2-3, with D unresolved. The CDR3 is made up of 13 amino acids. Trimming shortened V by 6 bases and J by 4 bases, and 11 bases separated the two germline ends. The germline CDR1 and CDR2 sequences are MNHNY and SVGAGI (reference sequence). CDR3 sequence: CASRDPPADTQYF. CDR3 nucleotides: TGTGCCAGCAGAGACCCGCCCGCAGATACGCAGTATTTT.

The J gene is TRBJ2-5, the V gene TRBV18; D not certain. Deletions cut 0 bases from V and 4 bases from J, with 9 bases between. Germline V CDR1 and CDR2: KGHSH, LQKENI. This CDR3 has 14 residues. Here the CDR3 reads CASSPPTPRETQYF. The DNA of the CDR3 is TGTGCCAGCTCACCACCTACCCCCCGAGAGACCCAGTACTTC.

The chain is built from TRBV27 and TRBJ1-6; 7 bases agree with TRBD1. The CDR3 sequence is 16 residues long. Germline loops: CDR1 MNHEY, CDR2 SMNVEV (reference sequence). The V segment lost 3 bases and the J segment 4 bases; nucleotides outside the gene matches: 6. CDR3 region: CASSLDGTAYNSPLHF. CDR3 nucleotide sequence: TGTGCCAGCAGTTTGGATGGGACAGCTTATAATTCACCCCTCCACTTT.

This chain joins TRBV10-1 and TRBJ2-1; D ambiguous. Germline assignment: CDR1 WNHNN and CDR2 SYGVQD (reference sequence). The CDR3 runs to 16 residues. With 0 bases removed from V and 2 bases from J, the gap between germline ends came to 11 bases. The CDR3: CASSESNPLPYNEQFF. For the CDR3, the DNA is TGCGCCAGCAGTGAGTCGAACCCCCTCCCCTACAATGAGCAGTTCTTC.

The CDR3 DNA follows: TGTGCCAGCAGCCTCACTTGGGGAGGCACTGAAGCTTTCTTT. It specifies CASSLTWGGTEAFF. V gene TRBV14 combines with J gene TRBJ1-1; the D is unclear. Trimming pared 4 bases from V and 4 bases from J, leaving 13 bases between. The germline V gene has CDR1 SGHDN and CDR2 FVKESK. CDR3 length: 14 amino acids.

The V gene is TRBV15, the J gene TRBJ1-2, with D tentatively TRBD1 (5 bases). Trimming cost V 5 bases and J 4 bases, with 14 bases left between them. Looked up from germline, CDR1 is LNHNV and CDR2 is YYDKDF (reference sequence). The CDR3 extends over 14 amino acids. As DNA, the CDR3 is TGTGCCACCAGCGCCCAAGGGGCCGGCTATGGCTACACCTTC. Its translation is CATSAQGAGYGYTF. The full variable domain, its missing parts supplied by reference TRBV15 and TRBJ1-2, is DAMVIQNPRYQVTQFGKPVTLSCSQTLNHNVMYWYQQKSSQAPKLLFHYYDKDFNNEADTPDNFQSRRPNTSFCFLDIRSPGLGDTAMYLCATSAQGAGYGYTFGSGTRLTVV.

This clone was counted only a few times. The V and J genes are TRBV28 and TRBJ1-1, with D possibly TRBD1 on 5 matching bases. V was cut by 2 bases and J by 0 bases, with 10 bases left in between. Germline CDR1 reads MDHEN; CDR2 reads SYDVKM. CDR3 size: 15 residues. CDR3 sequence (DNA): TGTGCCAGCAGTTTAAGTTCGGGGGTGAACACTGAAGCTTTCTTT. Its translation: CASSLSSGVNTEAFF.

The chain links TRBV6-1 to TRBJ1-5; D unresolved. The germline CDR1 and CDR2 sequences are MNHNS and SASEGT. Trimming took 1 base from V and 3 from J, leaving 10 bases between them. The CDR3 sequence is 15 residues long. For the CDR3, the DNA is TGTGCCAGCAGTGAAGGGCACACCACCAATCAGCCCCAGCATTTT. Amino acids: CASSEGHTTNQPQHF.

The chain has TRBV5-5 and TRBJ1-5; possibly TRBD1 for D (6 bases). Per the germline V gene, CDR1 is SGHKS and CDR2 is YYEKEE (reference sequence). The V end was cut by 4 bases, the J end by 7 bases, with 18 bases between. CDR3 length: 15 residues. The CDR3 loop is CASSRGGFVGQPQHF. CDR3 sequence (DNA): TGTGCCAGCAGCCGAGGGGGGTTCGTTGGACAGCCCCAGCATTTT.

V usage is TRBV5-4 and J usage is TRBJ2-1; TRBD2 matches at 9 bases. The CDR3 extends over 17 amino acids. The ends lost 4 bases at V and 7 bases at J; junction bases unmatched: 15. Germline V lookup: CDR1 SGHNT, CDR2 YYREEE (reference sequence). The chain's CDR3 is CASSPGGAGGGRNEQFF. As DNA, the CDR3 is TGTGCCAGCAGCCCGGGGGGCGCGGGAGGGGGTAGGAATGAGCAGTTCTTC.

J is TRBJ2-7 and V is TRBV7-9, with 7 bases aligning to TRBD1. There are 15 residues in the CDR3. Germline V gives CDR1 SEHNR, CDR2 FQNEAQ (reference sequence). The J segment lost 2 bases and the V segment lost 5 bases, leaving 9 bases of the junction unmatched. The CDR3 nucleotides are TGTGCCAGCAGCCTTCCTCGGGACAGACCCTACGAGCAGTACTTC. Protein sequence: CASSLPRDRPYEQYF.

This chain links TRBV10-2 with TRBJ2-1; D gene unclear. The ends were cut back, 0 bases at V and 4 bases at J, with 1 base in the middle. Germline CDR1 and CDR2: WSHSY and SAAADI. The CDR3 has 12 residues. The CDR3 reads CASSESYNEQFF. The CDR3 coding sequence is TGCGCCAGCAGTGAGTCTTACAATGAGCAGTTCTTC.

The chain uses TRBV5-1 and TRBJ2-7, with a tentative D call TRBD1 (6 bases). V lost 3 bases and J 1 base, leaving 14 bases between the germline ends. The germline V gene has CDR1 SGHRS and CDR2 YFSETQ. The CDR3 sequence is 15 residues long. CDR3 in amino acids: CASSYAGTKSYEQYF. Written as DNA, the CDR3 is TGCGCCAGCAGCTACGCCGGGACAAAGTCCTACGAGCAGTACTTC.

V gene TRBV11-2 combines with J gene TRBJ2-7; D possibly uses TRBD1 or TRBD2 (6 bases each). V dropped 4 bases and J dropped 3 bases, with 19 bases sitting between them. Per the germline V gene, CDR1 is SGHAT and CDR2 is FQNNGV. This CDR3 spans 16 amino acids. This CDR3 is CASSSPRGRVHYEQYF. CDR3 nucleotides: TGTGCCAGCAGCTCCCCCCGGGGGCGAGTTCACTACGAGCAGTACTTC.

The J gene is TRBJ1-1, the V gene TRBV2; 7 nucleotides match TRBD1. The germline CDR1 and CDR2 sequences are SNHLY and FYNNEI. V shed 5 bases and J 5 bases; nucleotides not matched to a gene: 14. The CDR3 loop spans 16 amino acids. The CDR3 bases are TGTGCCAGCAGTTCATCGAGGGGCCAGGGGGGGACTGAAGCTTTCTTT. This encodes CASSSSRGQGGTEAFF.

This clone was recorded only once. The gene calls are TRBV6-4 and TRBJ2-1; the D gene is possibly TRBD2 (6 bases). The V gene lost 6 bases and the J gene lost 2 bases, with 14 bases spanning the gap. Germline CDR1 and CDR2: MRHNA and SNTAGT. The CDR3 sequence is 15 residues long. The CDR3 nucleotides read TGTGCCAGCAGCCTCTCCCCGGGAGCCTACAATGAGCAGTTCTTC. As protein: CASSLSPGAYNEQFF.

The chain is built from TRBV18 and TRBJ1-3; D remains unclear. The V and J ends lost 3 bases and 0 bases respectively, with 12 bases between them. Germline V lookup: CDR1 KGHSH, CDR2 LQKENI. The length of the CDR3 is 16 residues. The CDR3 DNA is TGTGCCAGCTCACCGAAAATGGTCAGCTCTGGAAACACCATATATTTT. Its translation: CASSPKMVSSGNTIYF.